This T cell receptor (beta chain) was recorded in a study of blood T cells in healthy people across ages. Primed by a sample-barcoded 5' primer and a J-beta primer mix, a second PCR proceeded for about 6 to 11 cycles. All cDNA molecules were each tagged by a template-switch adaptor with 12 random nucleotides. Samples each returned at least 3 million CDR3-containing paired-end reads. TCRdb fed the 5' RACE reads into MiXCR, producing one record per CDR3 protein. This sample carries approximately 940,000 distinct CDR3 sequences, 48% of them seen once, and the ten largest clones take 13%. The sample, around 9.9 milliliters of peripheral blood, was drawn from each donor. The germline gives CDR1 MNHEY, CDR2 SVGAGI. V lost 0 bases, J lost 2 bases, and 11 bases lay in between. This CDR3 has 15 residues.

The source is a man in his thirties or forties in good health. The chain combines TRBV6-5 with TRBJ2-7; D is uncertain. Sequenced material: blood. The CDR3 DNA sequence: TGTGCCAGCAGTTACTCGGCTGAAACGCCCTACGAGCAGTACTTC. It specifies CASSYSAETPYEQYF.